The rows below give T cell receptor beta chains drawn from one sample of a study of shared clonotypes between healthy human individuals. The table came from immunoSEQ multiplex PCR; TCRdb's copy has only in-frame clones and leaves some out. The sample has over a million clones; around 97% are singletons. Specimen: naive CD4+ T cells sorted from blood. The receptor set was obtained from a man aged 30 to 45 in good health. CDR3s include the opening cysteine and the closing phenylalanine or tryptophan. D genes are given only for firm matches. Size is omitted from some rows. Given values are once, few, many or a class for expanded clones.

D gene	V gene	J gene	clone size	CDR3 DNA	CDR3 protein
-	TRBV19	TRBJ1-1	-	TGTGCCTCCAAAAGCTTGAACACTGAAGCTTTCTTT	CASKSLNTEAFF
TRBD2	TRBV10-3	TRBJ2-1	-	TGTGCCATCAGTGAGTCGGGACTTCCCGGGGGGTACAATGAGCAGTTCTTC	CAISESGLPGGYNEQFF
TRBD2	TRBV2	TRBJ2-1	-	TGTGCCAGCAGTGAACGGCTAGCGGGAGTGTACAATGAGCAGTTCTTC	CASSERLAGVYNEQFF
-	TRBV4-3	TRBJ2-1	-	TGCGCCAGCAGCCAAGTAGCCGATACCTACAATGAGCAGTTCTTC	CASSQVADTYNEQFF
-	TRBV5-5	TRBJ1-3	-	TGTGCCAGCAGCTTGCAGGGTGGCTCTGGAAACACCATATATTTT	CASSLQGGSGNTIYF
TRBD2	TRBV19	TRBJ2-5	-	TGTGCCAGTAGCCCCCGGGGCGGGAGGGCCCAGGAGACCCAGTACTTC	CASSPRGGRAQETQYF
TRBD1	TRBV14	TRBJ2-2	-	TGTGCCAGCAGCTACACAGGGGCTAGCACCGGGGAGCTGTTTTTT	CASSYTGASTGELFF
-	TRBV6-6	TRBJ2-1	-	TGTGCCAGCAGTTCCTGGGGGGATGAGCAGTTCTTC	CASSSWGDEQFF
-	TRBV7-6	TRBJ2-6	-	TGTGCCAGCAGCTTGTTCCGGGGCTCTGGGGCCAACGTCCTGACTTTC	CASSLFRGSGANVLTF
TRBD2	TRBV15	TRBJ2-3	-	TGTGCCACCAGCAGCTTAGCGGGAATAACAGATACGCAGTATTTT	CATSSLAGITDTQYF
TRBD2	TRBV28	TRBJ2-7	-	TGTGCCAGCAGTCCTAGGACTAGCGGTACCTACGAGCAGTACTTC	CASSPRTSGTYEQYF
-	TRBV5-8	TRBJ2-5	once	TGTGCCAGCAGCTCGGGAGCCAGGGGTAAAGAGACCCAGTACTTC	CASSSGARGKETQYF
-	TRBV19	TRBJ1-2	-	TGTGCCAGTAGTATCCCGGGGCCATCTAACTATGGCTACACCTTC	CASSIPGPSNYGYTF
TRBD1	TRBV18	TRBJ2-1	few	TGTGCCAGCTCAGCGGGACAGGTCACCTACAATGAGCAGTTCTTC	CASSAGQVTYNEQFF
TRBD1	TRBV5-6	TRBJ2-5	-	TGTGCCAGCAGCTACGACAGGGGGCTCCGCCAAGAGACCCAGTACTTC	CASSYDRGLRQETQYF
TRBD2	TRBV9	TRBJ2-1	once	TGTGCCAGCAGCGTCCCGGGACTAGGGACGGAGCAGTTCTTC	CASSVPGLGTEQFF
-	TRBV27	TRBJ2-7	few	TGTGCCAGCAGTTTATCGAGCGGGCACGAGCAGTACTTC	CASSLSSGHEQYF
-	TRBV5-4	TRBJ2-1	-	TGTGCCAGCAGCTTGGGGGTCGGGAGAACCTACAATGAGCAGTTCTTC	CASSLGVGRTYNEQFF
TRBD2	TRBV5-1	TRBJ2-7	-	TGCGCCAGCAGCTTCAGGCTAGATCGCGGGAGGGCCTCCGAGCAGTACTTC	CASSFRLDRGRASEQYF
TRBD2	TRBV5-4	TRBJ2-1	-	TGTGCCAGCAGCTTGGCTTCTAGCGGCAACAATGAGCAGTTCTTC	CASSLASSGNNEQFF
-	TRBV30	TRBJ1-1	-	TGTGCCTGGAGTGGACAGGATGATACTGAAGCTTTCTTT	CAWSGQDDTEAFF
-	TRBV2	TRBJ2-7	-	TGTGCCAGCACCCGGGACACCGGGGAGCAGTACTTC	CASTRDTGEQYF